The 18 T cell receptor beta chains reported below all come from one sample, sequenced in a study of blood T cell repertoires in COVID-19. Clones were read by immunoSEQ multiplex PCR, and TCRdb kept only the in-frame ones, dropping some. The sample lists about 150,000 clones; roughly 88% were seen once. Material for sequencing was peripheral blood. These receptors were taken from a man between 18 and 29 years old with COVID-19, enrolled during active disease.

The chain is built from TRBV5-6 and TRBJ2-7; perhaps TRBD1 as D (6 bases). The CDR3 sequence is 14 residues long. The germline V gene has CDR1 SGHDT and CDR2 YYEEEE. The V and J ends lost 0 bases and 4 bases respectively, with 11 bases between them. DNA of the CDR3: TGTGCCAGCAGCTTGGCCCAGAGGGGGTACGAGCAGTACTTC. Protein: CASSLAQRGYEQYF.

The V call is TRBV6-2 or TRBV6-3, the J call TRBJ2-7; 7 bases line up with TRBD1. Germline CDR1 is MNHEY and CDR2 is SVGEGT. The CDR3 runs to 13 residues. The V gene end was trimmed by 4 bases and the J gene end by 3 bases; junction bases not matched to a gene: 3. The CDR3: CASSSGTDYEQYF. Written as DNA, the CDR3 is TGTGCCAGCAGTTCAGGGACAGACTACGAGCAGTACTTC.

V usage is TRBV19 and J usage is TRBJ1-2; TRBD1 agrees at 12 bases. Germline V CDR1 and CDR2: LNHDA, SQIVND (reference sequence). The CDR3 extends over 14 amino acids. Trimming cost V 7 bases and J 7 bases; bases outside gene matches: 7. CDR3 DNA: TGTGCCAGTACTCCGGGACAGGGGGCAGGTGGCTACACCTTC. Residues: CASTPGQGAGGYTF.

The J gene is TRBJ2-7, the V gene TRBV5-4; 7 nucleotides agree with TRBD1. Germline lookup yields CDR1 SGHNT and CDR2 YYREEE (reference sequence). The CDR3 runs to 14 residues. J was trimmed by 6 bases and V by 0 bases; bases with no gene match: 6. The CDR3 region is CASSLGQGEFEQYF. Written as DNA, the CDR3 is TGTGCCAGCAGCTTGGGGCAGGGGGAGTTCGAGCAGTACTTC.

The V and J genes are TRBV12-3 or TRBV12-4 and TRBJ2-3, with D tentatively TRBD1 (6 bases). CDR3 length: 13 residues. Trimming removed 6 bases from V and 14 bases from J, with 21 bases in between. The CDR3 region is CASSPQGRGNMYF. CDR3 bases: TGTGCCAGCAGCCCCCAGGGCAGGGGAAATATGTATTTT.

The V gene is TRBV29-1, the J gene TRBJ2-1; the D is unclear. V was trimmed by 2 bases and J by 6 bases, leaving 8 bases between them. Germline CDR1 and CDR2: SQVTM and ANQGSEA. The CDR3 runs to 12 residues. The CDR3 sequence: CSVELRFNEQFF. Written as DNA, the CDR3 is TGCAGCGTTGAACTCCGGTTCAATGAGCAGTTCTTC.

The chain is built from TRBV12-5 and TRBJ2-1; 12 bases line up with TRBD2. Germline CDR1 reads LGHNT; CDR2 reads FRNRAP. This CDR3 contains 18 residues. The J segment lost 1 base and the V segment lost 11 bases, leaving 15 bases of the junction unmatched. CDR3 sequence (DNA): TGTGCTCACGAAGGCCTAGCGGGAGGGTCTTGGTCCTACAATGAGCAGTTCTTC. Encoded protein: CAHEGLAGGSWSYNEQFF.

The chain is built from TRBV11-2 and TRBJ1-2, with 8 bases identical to TRBD1. CDR3 size: 14 residues. V dropped 1 base and J dropped 7; count of bases not matched to a gene: 5. Germline assignment: CDR1 SGHAT and CDR2 FQNNGV. CDR3 nucleotides: TGTGCCAGCAGCTTAGTGGACAGGGCTTTTGGCTACACCTTC. It yields the protein CASSLVDRAFGYTF.

This chain connects TRBV27 to TRBJ2-5; no definite D call. Between the trimmed V and J ends, which lost 1 base and 1 base, there was a span of 13 bases. The CDR3 is 16 residues long. Germline CDR1 MNHEY, CDR2 SMNVEV (reference sequence). Here the CDR3 DNA reads TGTGCCAGCAGTTTATTAACCCCGTTCAGCCAAGAGACCCAGTACTTC. Residues: CASSLLTPFSQETQYF.

J is TRBJ1-1 and V is TRBV7-9; TRBD1 matches 8 bases. This CDR3 has 13 amino acids. In germline, CDR1 is SEHNR, CDR2 FQNEAQ (reference sequence). The J segment lost 5 bases and the V segment lost 2 bases, leaving 1 base of the junction unmatched. The CDR3 nucleotides read TGTGCCAGCAGCTTACAGGGGGCAACTGAAGCTTTCTTT. Translated, it gives CASSLQGATEAFF.

In regard to this clone: Distinct nucleotide sequences in the sample also encode this CDR3. The chain uses TRBV19 and TRBJ2-7; 10 nucleotides agree with TRBD1. V dropped 3 bases and J dropped 2; count of bases not matched to a gene: 1. The germline CDR1 and CDR2 sequences are LNHDA and SQIVND (reference sequence). The CDR3 is made up of 14 amino acids. The CDR3: CASSMGTGAYEQYF. In nucleotides, the CDR3 is TGTGCCAGTAGTATGGGGACAGGGGCCTACGAGCAGTACTTC.

CDR3 DNA sequence: TGTGCCATCCGGGGGGACAAGTCCTACGAGCAGTACTTC. Its translation is CAIRGDKSYEQYF. The genes are TRBV28 and TRBJ2-7, with D maybe TRBD2 (7 bases). The CDR3 runs 13 residues. The V gene lost 10 bases and the J gene lost 1 base, with 14 bases spanning the gap. Looked up from germline, CDR1 is MDHEN and CDR2 is SYDVKM.

The rearrangement joins TRBV18 to TRBJ2-2; 9 bases align to TRBD1. CDR3 length: 16 residues. CDR1 and CDR2 (germline): KGHSH, LQKENI. After removal of 4 bases from V and 6 bases from J, the junction contained 9 bases not matched to a gene. The CDR3 DNA follows: TGTGCCAGCTCACTACCGGGACAGGGTGACGCCGGGGAGCTGTTTTTT. Translating gives CASSLPGQGDAGELFF.

V usage is TRBV28 and J usage is TRBJ2-1, with TRBD2 identical over 11 bases. The CDR3 sequence is 15 residues long. The germline V gene has CDR1 MDHEN and CDR2 SYDVKM. V dropped 6 bases and J dropped 9; count of bases not matched to a gene: 10. The CDR3 protein is CASSTYSGRAVEQFF. CDR3 in DNA: TGTGCCAGCAGCACCTATAGCGGGAGGGCCGTTGAGCAGTTCTTC.

The genes are TRBV12-5 and TRBJ2-2; 10 bases are a match to TRBD1. CDR3 length: 18 amino acids. Germline V gene data show CDR1 as LGHNT and CDR2 as FRNRAP. Losses at the gene ends were 3 bases for V and 7 bases for J; bases not matched to a gene: 14. Here the CDR3 DNA reads TGTGCTAGTGGTTTAACCGGGACAGGGGCTACTTCGGGCGGGGAGCTGTTTTTT. Translation gives CASGLTGTGATSGGELFF. The full variable domain, rest sourced from reference TRBV12-5 and TRBJ2-2, is DARVTQTPRHKVTEMGQEVTMRCQPILGHNTVFWYRQTMMQGLELLAYFRNRAPLDDSGMPKDRFSAEMPDATLATLKIQPSEPRDSAVYFCASGLTGTGATSGGELFFGEGSRLTVL.

J is TRBJ2-3 and V is TRBV9, with D possibly TRBD1 on 7 matching bases. Trimming took off 3 bases at V and 3 bases at J, with 14 bases between the two ends. The CDR3 totals 15 residues. Per germline, CDR1 SGDLS and CDR2 YYNGEE. The CDR3 bases are TGTGCCAGCAGCGCTCCGACAGGGACTACAGATACGCAGTATTTT. This encodes CASSAPTGTTDTQYF.

V usage is TRBV11-3 and J usage is TRBJ1-1; tentative D call: TRBD1 (5 bases). Looked up from germline, CDR1 is SGHNT and CDR2 is YENEEA. This CDR3 has 13 residues. V was cut by 5 bases and J by 2 bases, with 9 bases left in between. The CDR3: CASSVTGNTEAFF. The CDR3 region has the DNA TGTGCCAGCAGCGTAACAGGTAACACTGAAGCTTTCTTT. The full variable domain, in which reference TRBV11-3 and TRBJ1-1 provide the parts outside the CDR3, is EAGVVQSPRYKIIEKKQPVAFWCNPISGHNTLYWYLQNLGQGPELLIRYENEEAVDDSQLPKDRFSAERLKGVDSTLKIQPAELGDSAVYLCASSVTGNTEAFFGQGTRLTVV.

This chain uses TRBV13 with TRBJ2-1, with 8 bases matching TRBD2. After removal of 5 bases from V and 9 bases from J, the junction contained 15 bases not matched to a gene. Germline V gives CDR1 PRHDT, CDR2 FYEKMQ (reference sequence). The CDR3 loop spans 16 amino acids. CDR3 DNA: TGTGCCAGCAGCCCTCCAGGGACTAGTAATAGGGTTGAGCAGTTCTTC. Its protein product is CASSPPGTSNRVEQFF.